The text below deals with one T cell receptor beta chain. The antigen remains undetermined. V lost 6 bases to trimming and J lost 3 bases, with 8 bases between them. CDR3 size: 12 residues. The germline V gene has CDR1 SNHLY and CDR2 FYNNEI. These data are taken from a study of OX40 agonist ivuxolimab in advanced cancers. Broader study findings: At 0.1 to 3.0 mg/kg and by week 6, CD4+ and CD8+ T cells in the blood had expanded clonally.

Profiling relied on immunoSEQ multiplex PCR, and the TCRdb table lists in-frame clones only, not all of them. Seen here are fewer than 80,000 clones, 85% to 90% observed once, and the top ten hold roughly 0.71%. The TCR originated in an adult with an advanced solid tumor such as melanoma, head and neck, liver or kidney cancer. This chain uses TRBV2 with TRBJ1-2; no firm D call. Specimen: CD4+ or CD8+ T cells sorted from blood, collected in a trial of the OX40 agonist ivuxolimab. DNA for the CDR3: TGTGCCAGCAGCGTATCATACTATGGCTACACCTTC. Residues: CASSVSYYGYTF.